The rows below give T cell receptor beta chains drawn from one sample of a study of shared T cell receptors in the human thymus. Repertoires were generated with immunoSEQ multiplex PCR, while TCRdb's copy carries only in-frame clones and drops some. The sample lists hundreds of thousands of clones; around nine tenths were seen once. These records were also assigned to another study, of human thymus T cells.

Sequencing was performed on thymocytes. These receptors all come from a boy under two years old with a congenital heart defect. Each CDR3 is given with its conserved first and last residue. Fields, in order: clone size, D gene, V gene, J gene, CDR3 protein, CDR3 DNA. The D gene is left open where the match is weak. Part of the rows lack a size; the others show once, few, many or a class for expanded clones.

size: NA; D: TRBD1; V: TRBV11-2; J: TRBJ1-5; CDR3: CASSPAGQGARQPQHF; DNA: TGTGCCAGCAGCCCTGCTGGGCAGGGGGCACGACAGCCCCAGCATTTT
size: once; D: TRBD2; V: TRBV15; J: TRBJ2-7; CDR3: CATSRGTSGTYEQYF; DNA: TGTGCCACCAGCAGGGGGACTAGTGGGACCTACGAGCAGTACTTC
size: NA; D: TRBD1; V: TRBV7-2; J: TRBJ1-2; CDR3: CASSSHQQGKLLYGYTF; DNA: TGTGCCAGCAGCTCTCACCAACAGGGGAAGCTCCTCTATGGCTACACCTTC
size: NA; D: TRBD2; V: TRBV29-1; J: TRBJ2-7; CDR3: CSVEDRGGASPTYEQYF; DNA: TGCAGCGTTGAAGATCGGGGGGGGGCAAGCCCTACCTACGAGCAGTACTTC
size: NA; D: TRBD1; V: TRBV27; J: TRBJ1-3; CDR3: CASSKSGDRGSGNTIYF; DNA: TGTGCCAGCAGTAAATCTGGGGACAGGGGCTCTGGAAACACCATATATTTT
size: NA; D: TRBD2; V: TRBV10-3; J: TRBJ2-7; CDR3: CAISLSGSWYEQYF; DNA: TGTGCCATCAGTCTAAGCGGGAGTTGGTACGAGCAGTACTTC
size: NA; D: NA; V: TRBV4-1; J: TRBJ2-7; CDR3: CASSQAPGTEQYF; DNA: TGCGCCAGCAGCCAAGCTCCCGGGACAGAGCAGTACTTC
size: NA; D: NA; V: TRBV20-1; J: TRBJ1-2; CDR3: CSARLGGYTF; DNA: TGCAGTGCTAGATTGGGCGGCTACACCTTC
size: NA; D: NA; V: TRBV6-1; J: TRBJ2-7; CDR3: CAHWSGWGEQYF; DNA: TGTGCCCACTGGAGCGGCTGGGGCGAGCAGTACTTC
size: NA; D: TRBD1; V: TRBV29-1; J: TRBJ1-1; CDR3: CSVPDRGVWNTEAFF; DNA: TGCAGCGTCCCCGACAGGGGGGTTTGGAACACTGAAGCTTTCTTT
size: NA; D: NA; V: TRBV5-4; J: TRBJ1-4; CDR3: CASSPEPTNEKLFF; DNA: TGTGCCAGCAGCCCCGAGCCAACTAATGAAAAACTGTTTTTT
size: NA; D: TRBD2; V: TRBV9; J: TRBJ2-3; CDR3: CASSTLAGSTDTQYF; DNA: TGTGCCAGCAGCACCTTAGCGGGGAGCACAGATACGCAGTATTTT
size: NA; D: NA; V: TRBV5-1; J: TRBJ2-7; CDR3: CASGSKQGFRKNEQYF; DNA: TGCGCCAGCGGATCCAAACAGGGTTTCAGAAAGAACGAGCAGTACTTC
size: NA; D: TRBD2; V: TRBV4-3; J: TRBJ2-1; CDR3: CASSQDSPTSGSRNEQFF; DNA: TGCGCCAGCAGCCAAGATTCCCCTACGAGCGGGAGTAGAAATGAGCAGTTCTTC
size: NA; D: NA; V: TRBV29-1; J: TRBJ2-3; CDR3: CSLHGGDTQYF; DNA: TGCAGCCTGCATGGGGGGGATACGCAGTATTTT
size: few; D: TRBD1; V: TRBV18; J: TRBJ2-7; CDR3: CASSPPVPQGRSGEQYF; DNA: TGTGCCAGCTCACCACCGGTTCCACAGGGGCGATCGGGCGAGCAGTACTTC
size: NA; D: TRBD2; V: TRBV27; J: TRBJ2-1; CDR3: CASILLAGGSNEQFF; DNA: TGTGCCAGCATCCTTCTAGCGGGAGGTTCTAATGAGCAGTTCTTC